A selection of T cell receptor beta chains follows, all from one sample in a study of blood T cell repertoires in COVID-19. Generated by immunoSEQ multiplex PCR, the TCRdb table keeps only in-frame clones and is missing some. The sample shows 250,000 to 300,000 clones, 86% of them seen only once. Sequenced input: peripheral blood. The receptors originated from a man aged 18-30 years with active or convalescent COVID-19. The CDR3 runs from the conserved cysteine through the conserved F or W. Fields, in order: V gene, clone size, J gene, D gene, CDR3 protein, CDR3 DNA. D genes are given only for firm matches. Size is stated for part of the rows, as once, few or many counts, or as a class when the clone is expanded.

V: TRBV5-1; size: once; J: TRBJ2-1; D: .; CDR3: CASSRPREVNEQFF; DNA: TGCGCCAGCAGCCGCCCCAGGGAGGTCAATGAGCAGTTCTTC
V: TRBV12-3/TRBV12-4; size: .; J: TRBJ1-2; D: .; CDR3: CASSAKGIYGYTF; DNA: TGTGCCAGCAGTGCTAAGGGGATCTATGGCTACACCTTC
V: TRBV24-1; size: .; J: TRBJ2-3; D: .; CDR3: CATSDGAENTQYF; DNA: TGTGCCACCAGTGATGGGGCAGAAAATACGCAGTATTTT
V: TRBV6-5; size: .; J: TRBJ2-7; D: .; CDR3: CASSLGLTYEQYF; DNA: TGTGCCAGCAGCCTAGGACTAACTTACGAGCAGTACTTC
V: TRBV19; size: .; J: TRBJ2-1; D: TRBD1; CDR3: CASYNYRDRLVF; DNA: TGTGCCAGCTATAATTACCGGGACAGACTTGTCTTC
V: TRBV30; size: .; J: TRBJ2-7; D: .; CDR3: CAWSLSSGYEQYF; DNA: TGTGCCTGGAGTCTGAGCAGCGGATACGAGCAGTACTTC
V: TRBV6-1; size: .; J: TRBJ2-3; D: .; CDR3: CASSEVPERQYF; DNA: TGTGCCAGCAGTGAAGTCCCTGAGCGTCAGTATTTT
V: TRBV18; size: .; J: TRBJ1-4; D: TRBD1; CDR3: CASSPPGQVFEKLFF; DNA: TGTGCCAGCTCACCACCGGGACAGGTTTTTGAAAAACTGTTTTTT
V: TRBV7-2; size: .; J: TRBJ1-2; D: .; CDR3: CASSLEASYGYTF; DNA: TGTGCCAGCAGCTTAGAAGCGAGCTATGGCTACACCTTC
V: TRBV7-2; size: .; J: TRBJ2-5; D: TRBD2; CDR3: CASSLGASGSLETQYF; DNA: TGTGCCAGCAGCTTAGGAGCTAGCGGGAGTCTAGAGACCCAGTACTTC
V: TRBV5-4; size: .; J: TRBJ2-7; D: TRBD2; CDR3: CASSPGLAAKYSYEQYF; DNA: TGTGCCAGCAGCCCGGGACTAGCGGCCAAGTACTCCTACGAGCAGTACTTC
V: TRBV7-3; size: .; J: TRBJ1-5; D: TRBD1; CDR3: CASSEGTGANQPQHF; DNA: TGTGCCAGCAGCGAAGGGACAGGAGCCAATCAGCCCCAGCATTTT
V: TRBV28; size: .; J: TRBJ1-6; D: .; CDR3: CASSSGGTPGLSPLHF; DNA: TGTGCCAGCAGTTCCGGAGGGACTCCTGGTTTATCACCCCTCCACTTT
V: TRBV6-5; size: .; J: TRBJ2-7; D: TRBD2; CDR3: CASSSSGGSYEQYF; DNA: TGTGCCAGCAGTTCTAGCGGGGGGTCCTACGAGCAGTACTTC
V: TRBV5-1; size: .; J: TRBJ1-1; D: TRBD1; CDR3: CASSGSTGVSEAFF; DNA: TGCGCCAGCAGCGGGTCGACAGGGGTTTCTGAAGCTTTCTTT
V: TRBV5-1; size: once; J: TRBJ2-3; D: TRBD1; CDR3: CASSRTGGPGDTQYF; DNA: TGCGCCAGCTCGAGGACAGGGGGACCGGGGGATACGCAGTATTTT
V: TRBV9; size: .; J: TRBJ2-7; D: TRBD2; CDR3: CASSDMTSGKSKQYF; DNA: TGTGCCAGCAGCGACATGACTAGCGGGAAAAGTAAGCAGTACTTC
V: TRBV12-3/TRBV12-4; size: .; J: TRBJ1-2; D: TRBD1; CDR3: CASSRTGSSGYTF; DNA: TGTGCCAGCAGTCGGACAGGGTCAAGCGGCTACACCTTC
V: TRBV3-1/TRBV3-2; size: .; J: TRBJ2-6; D: .; CDR3: CASRSSTGANVLTF; DNA: TGTGCCAGCAGATCCAGTACTGGGGCCAACGTCCTGACTTTC
V: TRBV5-1; size: .; J: TRBJ1-4; D: TRBD1; CDR3: CASSTDRGDEKLFF; DNA: TGCGCCAGCAGCACGGACAGGGGCGATGAAAAACTGTTTTTT
V: TRBV24-1; size: .; J: TRBJ1-1; D: .; CDR3: CATSGQQNTEAFF; DNA: TGTGCCACCAGTGGTCAACAAAACACTGAAGCTTTCTTT
V: TRBV28; size: .; J: TRBJ2-7; D: .; CDR3: CASSFVRDSYEQYF; DNA: TGTGCCAGCAGTTTCGTCAGGGACTCCTACGAGCAGTACTTC
V: TRBV5-1; size: .; J: TRBJ1-6; D: TRBD1; CDR3: CASSQGQINSPLHF; DNA: TGCGCCAGCAGCCAGGGACAGATTAATTCACCCCTCCACTTT
V: TRBV6-5; size: few; J: TRBJ2-2; D: .; CDR3: CASWETRNTGELFF; DNA: TGTGCCAGCTGGGAGACCCGAAACACCGGGGAGCTGTTTTTT
V: TRBV29-1; size: .; J: TRBJ1-3; D: .; CDR3: CSVPAGTGNTIYF; DNA: TGCAGCGTTCCGGCAGGGACTGGAAACACCATATATTTT
V: TRBV7-9; size: .; J: TRBJ2-3; D: .; CDR3: CASVWRGSTDTQYF; DNA: TGTGCCAGCGTCTGGCGGGGAAGCACAGATACGCAGTATTTT
V: TRBV13; size: .; J: TRBJ2-3; D: .; CDR3: CASSLVSADTQYF; DNA: TGTGCCAGCAGCTTAGTGTCCGCAGATACGCAGTATTTT
V: TRBV30; size: .; J: TRBJ2-5; D: TRBD2; CDR3: CACHWTSGIQETQYF; DNA: TGTGCCTGCCACTGGACTAGCGGCATCCAAGAGACCCAGTACTTC
V: TRBV15; size: .; J: TRBJ2-2; D: .; CDR3: CATSRDLSGDTGELFF; DNA: TGTGCCACCAGCAGAGATCTTTCAGGCGACACCGGGGAGCTGTTTTTT
V: TRBV6-5; size: .; J: TRBJ2-1; D: .; CDR3: CASSSSRGYEQFF; DNA: TGTGCCAGCAGTAGCTCCAGGGGTTATGAGCAGTTCTTC
V: TRBV3-1/TRBV3-2; size: .; J: TRBJ2-3; D: TRBD2; CDR3: CASSPLAGGADTQYF; DNA: TGTGCCAGCAGCCCGCTAGCGGGGGGGGCAGATACGCAGTATTTT
V: TRBV5-1; size: .; J: TRBJ1-5; D: .; CDR3: CASSLTGNQPQHF; DNA: TGCGCCAGCAGCTTGACGGGAAATCAGCCCCAGCATTTT
V: TRBV6-5; size: .; J: TRBJ1-4; D: TRBD1; CDR3: CASSYGGTANEKLFF; DNA: TGTGCCAGCAGTTACGGGGGGACAGCGAATGAAAAACTGTTTTTT
V: TRBV11-2; size: .; J: TRBJ2-4; D: .; CDR3: CASSFRLAENIQYF; DNA: TGTGCCAGCAGCTTTAGGCTAGCCGAAAACATTCAGTACTTC
V: TRBV9; size: .; J: TRBJ2-7; D: .; CDR3: CASSESPTGREQYF; DNA: TGTGCCAGCAGCGAAAGCCCCACAGGGCGAGAGCAGTACTTC
V: TRBV19; size: .; J: TRBJ2-6; D: .; CDR3: CASSATLEWAGANVLTF; DNA: TGTGCCAGTAGCGCGACACTCGAGTGGGCTGGGGCCAACGTCCTGACTTTC
V: TRBV7-9; size: .; J: TRBJ1-1; D: .; CDR3: CASSRTEREAFF; DNA: TGTGCCAGCAGCCGGACAGAGCGAGAAGCTTTCTTT
V: TRBV21-1; size: .; J: TRBJ2-1; D: .; CDR3: CASSLRRSGRASEQFF; DNA: TGTGCCAGCAGCCTCCGTAGAAGCGGGAGGGCCAGTGAGCAGTTCTTC
V: TRBV18; size: .; J: TRBJ2-7; D: TRBD2; CDR3: CASSPGGRLGTIPSYEQYF; DNA: TGTGCCAGCTCACCAGGGGGTCGGTTAGGGACTATCCCTTCCTACGAGCAGTACTTC
V: TRBV27; size: .; J: TRBJ2-7; D: .; CDR3: CASPRGSAIEQYF; DNA: TGTGCCAGCCCACGGGGGTCCGCGATCGAGCAGTACTTC
V: TRBV5-6; size: .; J: TRBJ2-7; D: TRBD1; CDR3: CASSIGTGGPLIYEQYF; DNA: TGTGCCAGCAGCATAGGGACAGGGGGGCCCCTTATCTACGAGCAGTACTTC
V: TRBV5-1; size: .; J: TRBJ1-6; D: .; CDR3: CASSAYGGTNSPLHF; DNA: TGCGCCAGCAGCGCGTACGGGGGTACGAATTCACCCCTCCACTTT
V: TRBV5-1; size: .; J: TRBJ2-5; D: TRBD2; CDR3: CASSFLPGLAGIQETQYF; DNA: TGCGCCAGCAGCTTCTTGCCGGGACTAGCGGGGATTCAAGAGACCCAGTACTTC
V: TRBV14; size: .; J: TRBJ1-6; D: .; CDR3: CASSQEDLPGFAQPNSPLHF; DNA: TGTGCCAGCAGCCAAGAAGATCTACCAGGGTTCGCCCAACCCAATTCACCCCTCCACTTT
V: TRBV19; size: .; J: TRBJ2-1; D: TRBD2; CDR3: CASSSGRAYNEQFF; DNA: TGTGCCAGTAGTAGCGGGAGGGCCTACAATGAGCAGTTCTTC
V: TRBV5-4; size: once; J: TRBJ1-2; D: .; CDR3: CASRGGGNSYGYTF; DNA: TGTGCCAGCAGGGGGGGTGGCAATTCCTATGGCTACACCTTC
V: TRBV12-3/TRBV12-4; size: many; J: TRBJ1-2; D: TRBD1; CDR3: CASRPTGEGGYTF; DNA: TGTGCCAGCAGACCAACAGGGGAAGGCGGCTACACCTTC
V: TRBV19; size: .; J: TRBJ2-7; D: TRBD2; CDR3: CASKTGTSGSYEQYF; DNA: TGTGCCAGTAAAACCGGGACTAGCGGCTCCTACGAGCAGTACTTC
V: TRBV19; size: .; J: TRBJ1-5; D: TRBD1; CDR3: CASSGQGGKQPQHF; DNA: TGTGCCAGTAGTGGACAGGGGGGTAAACAGCCCCAGCATTTT
V: TRBV27; size: .; J: TRBJ2-5; D: .; CDR3: CASRNPGGQETQYF; DNA: TGTGCCAGCAGGAACCCAGGGGGGCAAGAGACCCAGTACTTC
V: TRBV7-9; size: .; J: TRBJ2-7; D: TRBD2; CDR3: CASSSLAGGHYEQYF; DNA: TGTGCCAGCAGCTCACTAGCGGGAGGGCACTACGAGCAGTACTTC
V: TRBV2; size: .; J: TRBJ1-2; D: .; CDR3: CAVRGIGGYTF; DNA: TGTGCCGTAAGGGGTATCGGGGGCTACACCTTC
V: TRBV4-1; size: once; J: TRBJ2-7; D: .; CDR3: CASSQVPENSYEQYF; DNA: TGCGCCAGCAGCCAAGTGCCGGAGAACTCCTACGAGCAGTACTTC
V: TRBV29-1; size: .; J: TRBJ2-6; D: .; CDR3: CSVLGQGDVLTF; DNA: TGCAGCGTTTTGGGGCAGGGCGACGTCCTGACTTTC
V: TRBV18; size: .; J: TRBJ2-2; D: .; CDR3: CASSPQEAGTGELFF; DNA: TGTGCCAGCTCACCACAGGAAGCGGGCACCGGGGAGCTGTTTTTT